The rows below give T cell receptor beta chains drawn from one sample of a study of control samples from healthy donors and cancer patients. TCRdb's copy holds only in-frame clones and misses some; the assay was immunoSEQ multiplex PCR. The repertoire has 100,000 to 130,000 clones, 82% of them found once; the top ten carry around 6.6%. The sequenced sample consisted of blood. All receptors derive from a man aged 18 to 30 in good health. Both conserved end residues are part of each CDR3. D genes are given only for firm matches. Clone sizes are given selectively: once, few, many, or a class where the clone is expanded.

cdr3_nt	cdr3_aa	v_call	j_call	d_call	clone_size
TGTGCCACCAAGGAGGTGGGGAGCACAGATACGCAGTATTTT	CATKEVGSTDTQYF	TRBV19	TRBJ2-3	.	.
TGTGCCAGCAGCCGCGCGGGAAGGGTTGAAGCTTTCTTT	CASSRAGRVEAFF	TRBV11-3	TRBJ1-1	.	.
TGTGCCAGCAGTTCAGAACACAGGGGGCAGCGTCGGTACTTC	CASSSEHRGQRRYF	TRBV27	TRBJ2-7	TRBD1	.
TGTGCCAGCAGACCCGGGACCGCTTATTCACCCCTCCACTTT	CASRPGTAYSPLHF	TRBV6-5	TRBJ1-6	.	.
TGTGCCAGCTCACCGGGGGCCAGCGGGGGTGGCTACGAGCAGTACTTC	CASSPGASGGGYEQYF	TRBV18	TRBJ2-7	TRBD2	.
TGTGCCAGCAGCCCCTTTGCGGTGAACTATGGCTACACCTTC	CASSPFAVNYGYTF	TRBV11-2	TRBJ1-2	.	.
TGTGCCAGCAGTTTAACGAAGACAGGGCTCTACGAGCAGTACTTC	CASSLTKTGLYEQYF	TRBV27	TRBJ2-7	TRBD1	.
TGCGCCAGCAGTCAATATCGGCAGCCAACCTCTCTCCCTTATAATTCACCCCTCCACTTT	CASSQYRQPTSLPYNSPLHF	TRBV23-1	TRBJ1-6	.	.
TGTGCCAGCTCCTCGGAGGGACACGCGTTCTCTGGGGCCAACGTCCTGACTTTC	CASSSEGHAFSGANVLTF	TRBV25-1	TRBJ2-6	.	.
TGTGCCAGCAGTTACCCCGCACAGGGGTATGAAAAACTGTTTTTT	CASSYPAQGYEKLFF	TRBV6-6	TRBJ1-4	TRBD1	few
TGTGCCAGCAGTGGTCAGGATACGCAGTATTTT	CASSGQDTQYF	TRBV6-4	TRBJ2-3	.	.
TGTGCCAGCAGCCAACGACAGGGACGAAGGGCCGGGGAGCTGTTTTTT	CASSQRQGRRAGELFF	TRBV7-6	TRBJ2-2	TRBD1	few
TGTGCCAGCAGCTTATTTCAGGGGGCCAGCTATGGCTACACCTTC	CASSLFQGASYGYTF	TRBV7-2	TRBJ1-2	TRBD1	.
TGTGCCAGCAGCTTAGCGCCAACCGGAGAAACTAATTCACCCCTCCACTTT	CASSLAPTGETNSPLHF	TRBV7-2	TRBJ1-6	.	.
TGTGCCAGCAGTTTGGGAGTCTCCCAGCATTTT	CASSLGVSQHF	TRBV12-3/TRBV12-4	TRBJ1-5	.	.
TGTGCCAGCAGAGTCGGGACAAACACTGAAGCTTTCTTT	CASRVGTNTEAFF	TRBV7-2	TRBJ1-1	.	.
TGTGCCAGCAGCTTCCCGCTGTTCACAGATACGCAGTATTTT	CASSFPLFTDTQYF	TRBV7-9	TRBJ2-3	.	.
TGTGCCAGCAGCTTGGGGTTCTCGGGGACCCAGTACTTC	CASSLGFSGTQYF	TRBV7-2	TRBJ2-5	.	.
TGCGCCAGCAGCCAAGATTGGGTAGCGGGGGGGTTGCAGTTCTTC	CASSQDWVAGGLQFF	TRBV4-3	TRBJ2-1	TRBD2	.
TGTGCCAGCAGGGGGACAGAAGCCACAGATACGCAGTATTTT	CASRGTEATDTQYF	TRBV25-1	TRBJ2-3	TRBD1	.
TGCGCCAGCAGCCAAGATGGCACCTCTGGGGGAGAGACCCAGTACTTC	CASSQDGTSGGETQYF	TRBV4-1	TRBJ2-5	.	.
TGTGCCTGTTCCAGGGCGGGACAGATTAATTCACCCCTCCACTTT	CACSRAGQINSPLHF	TRBV30	TRBJ1-6	TRBD1	.
TGTGCCAGCAGCTTGCTGCAGGGAGTCTCTTATGGCTACACCTTC	CASSLLQGVSYGYTF	TRBV5-5	TRBJ1-2	.	.
TGTGCCAGCAGCTTATACGGGGGAAGGGACACAGATACGCAGTATTTT	CASSLYGGRDTDTQYF	TRBV11-2	TRBJ2-3	.	.
TGTGCCAGCAGCCCTAAAACAGGGCTAGCGGGGCCCCTACGCGAGACCCAGTACTTC	CASSPKTGLAGPLRETQYF	TRBV5-6	TRBJ2-5	TRBD2	.
TGCGCCAGCAGCCTGGGGACGAGGAACACTGAAGCTTTCTTT	CASSLGTRNTEAFF	TRBV4-1	TRBJ1-1	.	.